One sample yielded the 31 T cell receptor beta chains listed below, sequenced in a study of spatial heterogeneity in lung cancer. Study-wide results and limits: Higher tumor mutation counts went along with higher counts of expanded intratumoral alpha and beta TCRs.

Each CDR3 protein is one row after TCRdb ran MiXCR on the 5' RACE reads. This table has approximately 11,000 distinct CDR3 sequences, more than 7% appearing once. The time point here: sample taken at primary tumor resection. Their antigens are not known. Here the sequenced sample was lung tumor tissue, taken at surgery. The source of these receptors is a female donor with early-stage non-small cell lung cancer.

A few counts support this clonotype. Found in a library prepared for alpha chains, this beta chain is an off-target read, and its abundance has little meaning. This sequence joins TRBV9 and TRBJ2-2; D not resolved. The V and J ends lost 3 bases and 5 bases respectively, with 11 bases between them. In germline, CDR1 is SGDLS, CDR2 YYNGEE. The CDR3 extends over 14 amino acids. The CDR3 coding sequence is TGTGCCAGCAGCGGAGGATTTAGAACCGGGGAGCTGTTTTTT. It yields the protein CASSGGFRTGELFF.

This clonotype is categorized as medium-sized. Within a library made for alpha chains, this beta chain is off target, and its count is uninformative. The chain has TRBV19 and TRBJ2-2; 7 bases map to TRBD2. Unmatched junction bases numbered 10, after V lost 5 bases and J lost 4 bases. The CDR3 consists of 16 residues. Germline CDR1 and CDR2: LNHDA and SQIVND (reference sequence). The chain's CDR3 is CASSLQRGVSTGELFF. The CDR3 bases are TGTGCCAGTAGTCTCCAGCGGGGCGTTAGCACCGGGGAGCTGTTTTTT.

This clonotype occurred many times. This beta chain is an unintended read in a library built for alpha chains; its size means little. This chain connects TRBV6-6 to TRBJ1-3; D gene unclear. This CDR3 is 12 amino acids long. CDR1 MNHNY and CDR2 SVGAGI come from the germline V gene (reference sequence). V was pared by 6 bases and J by 4 bases, with 7 bases between. The CDR3 sequence is CASSGPGNTIYF. The CDR3 coding sequence is TGTGCCAGCAGCGGGCCCGGAAACACCATATATTTT.

The sample holds many counts of this clonotype. A library made for alpha chains picked up this beta chain off target, so its size means little. This sequence joins TRBV5-6 and TRBJ2-5; D is ambiguous. Trimming took 4 bases from V and 4 from J, leaving 14 bases between them. Germline V gene sequence: CDR1 SGHDT, CDR2 YYEEEE. CDR3 length equals 14 residues. CDR3 region: CASSLSATGETQYF. CDR3 DNA: TGTGCCAGCAGCCTCTCTGCCACTGGAGAGACCCAGTACTTC.

This clonotype has ten or more counts. This beta chain slipped into a library made for alpha chains as a stray read, so its size is not meaningful. The rearrangement uses TRBV7-8 and TRBJ2-7; 8 positions agree with TRBD1. The CDR3 covers 17 residues. Losses at the gene ends were 6 bases for V and 2 bases for J; bases not matched to a gene: 15. From germline, CDR1 is SGHVS and CDR2 FQNEAQ. CDR3 nucleotide sequence: TGTGCCAGCAGAGTAGGGGTCCCAGGGGGCATGACCTACGAGCAGTACTTC. Translating gives CASRVGVPGGMTYEQYF.

This clonotype was seen many times. Since the library was made to target alpha chains, this beta chain is a stray read and its abundance is not meaningful. The V and J genes are TRBV20-1 and TRBJ2-3, with TRBD2 identical over 11 bases. This CDR3 contains 13 residues. In germline, CDR1 is DFQATT, CDR2 SNEGSKA (reference sequence). The V gene end was trimmed by 4 bases and the J gene end by 4 bases; junction bases not matched to a gene: 1. The CDR3 DNA follows: TGCAGTGCTATTAGCGGGGGGGCAGATACGCAGTATTTT. Protein product: CSAISGGADTQYF.

This clonotype was counted many times. This beta chain appears as a stray read in a library generated for alpha chains; its size is not informative. This chain uses TRBV28 with TRBJ2-3, with TRBD1 matching 8 bases. Trimming at V came to 4 bases and at J to 4 bases, leaving 4 bases not matched to a gene. Germline-derived CDR1 and CDR2 are MDHEN and SYDVKM. The CDR3 spans 14 residues. CDR3 nucleotide sequence: TGTGCCAGCAGTTCGACAGGGGTTCCAGATACGCAGTATTTT. Its translation is CASSSTGVPDTQYF.

By proportion, this clonotype is medium-sized (0.01 to 0.1%). A library prepared for alpha chains yielded this beta chain as an off-target read; its size is of little meaning. The CDR3 reads CAIDQGPNTGELFF. Here the CDR3 DNA reads TGTGCCATAGACCAGGGACCGAACACCGGGGAGCTGTTTTTT. The chain couples TRBV12-3 or TRBV12-4 to TRBJ2-2; D may match TRBD1 or TRBD2 (5 bases each). The CDR3 covers 14 residues. Trimming shortened V by 10 bases and J by 0 bases, and 12 bases separated the two germline ends.

This clonotype was detected many times. This beta chain represents an off-target read in a library built for alpha chains; its size is of limited meaning. Here the CDR3 reads CASSGGQGYGYTF. CDR3 coding DNA: TGTGCCAGCAGCGGGGGACAGGGATATGGCTACACCTTC. The rearrangement joins TRBV7-3 to TRBJ1-2; TRBD1 aligns across 9 bases. In germline, CDR1 is SGHTA, CDR2 FQGTGA. After removal of 5 bases from V and 5 bases from J, the junction contained 3 bases not matched to a gene. This CDR3 contains 13 residues.

As concerns this clonotype: This beta chain is an off-target read within a library intended for alpha chains, so its frequency means little. The chain joins TRBV2 to TRBJ1-1; D is uncertain. Trimming cost V 7 bases and J 5 bases, with 17 bases left between them. This CDR3 is 14 amino acids long. Germline-derived CDR1 and CDR2 are SNHLY and FYNNEI. Here the CDR3 DNA reads TGTGCCAGCATAGTTCGAAAGGGAGGGACTGAAGCTTTCTTT. Protein product: CASIVRKGGTEAFF.

This clonotype was observed a single time. A much larger clone lies a single base off, so this may be a read error. The size of this beta chain means little, since it is a stray read in a library made for alpha chains. The rearrangement links TRBV6-1 to TRBJ1-1; 10 nucleotides match TRBD1. This CDR3 spans 15 amino acids. Germline CDR1 reads MNHNS; CDR2 reads SASEGT. The CDR3, as DNA: TGTGTCAGCAGTGAAAGGGACAGGGGGAACACTGAAGCTTTCTTT. Translated, it gives CVSSERDRGNTEAFF.

The table lists this clonotype with many counts. This beta chain turned up in a library designed for alpha chains; as an off-target read, its abundance says little. The chain is built from TRBV28 and TRBJ2-3, with TRBD2 as a possible D gene (5 bases). Germline CDR1 and CDR2: MDHEN and SYDVKM. V dropped 3 bases and J dropped 3 bases, with 10 bases sitting between them. The CDR3 spans 14 residues. The CDR3 DNA is TGTGCCAGCAGTTTTCTAGCTGGTACAGATACGCAGTATTTT. It is translated as CASSFLAGTDTQYF.

This clonotype was seen many times. In a library made to pick up alpha chains, this beta chain is a stray read with a size that means little. The chain has TRBV5-1 and TRBJ1-5; no clear D gene. CDR1 SGHRS and CDR2 YFSETQ come from the germline V gene. The ends were cut back, 0 bases at V and 4 bases at J, with 8 bases in the middle. CDR3 length: 14 amino acids. The CDR3 loop is CASSLEGQNQPQHF. CDR3 in DNA: TGCGCCAGCAGCTTGGAAGGGCAGAATCAGCCCCAGCATTTT.

In its sample, this clonotype was seen many times. This beta chain came through as a stray read in a library set up for alpha chains, and its size says little. The chain is built from TRBV30 and TRBJ2-5; no clear D gene. The V end was cut by 4 bases, the J end by 1 base, with 10 bases between. From germline, CDR1 is GTSNPN and CDR2 SVGIG (reference sequence). This CDR3 is built from 13 residues. The CDR3 region is CAWNPLLQETQYF. The CDR3 DNA follows: TGTGCCTGGAACCCACTTCTCCAAGAGACCCAGTACTTC.

This clonotype was recorded at least ten times. This beta chain is a stray read from a library made for alpha chains; its abundance is not meaningful. This chain joins TRBV6-6 and TRBJ1-2; D is unresolved. V was shortened by 8 bases and J by 2 bases, with 12 bases between the two germline ends. This CDR3 region has 13 residues. CDR1 MNHNY and CDR2 SVGAGI come from the germline V gene (reference sequence). For the CDR3, the DNA is TGTGCCAGCTTGGTCCCAGCGAACTATGGCTACACCTTC. Amino acid sequence: CASLVPANYGYTF.

This clonotype occurred many times. The library was prepared for alpha chains; this beta chain is a stray read, so its frequency means little. J is TRBJ2-7 and V is TRBV5-1; D is perhaps TRBD2 (5 bases). There are 13 residues in the CDR3. Per germline, CDR1 SGHRS and CDR2 YFSETQ. Trimming removed 4 bases from V and 4 bases from J, with 12 bases in between. The CDR3 spells CASSPFSVYEQYF. The CDR3 DNA reads TGCGCCAGCAGCCCGTTTAGCGTTTACGAGCAGTACTTC.

Ten or more counts support this clonotype. This beta chain came through as a stray read in a library set up for alpha chains, and its size says little. J is TRBJ1-1 and V is TRBV3-1; D unclear. Trimming took 4 bases from V and 8 from J, leaving 11 bases between them. The CDR3 covers 12 residues. Germline CDR1 LGHDT, CDR2 YNNKEL (reference sequence). CDR3 in DNA: TGTGCCAGCAGCCTAAATGGAGAGGAAGCTTTCTTT. Amino acid sequence: CASSLNGEEAFF.

In this sample, this clonotype turned up a few times. The library was designed around alpha chains, so this beta chain is a stray read whose abundance carries little weight. The chain combines TRBV28 with TRBJ2-5; TRBD2 aligns across 8 bases. V dropped 6 bases and J dropped 4; count of bases not matched to a gene: 10. The CDR3 has 15 residues. Per the germline V gene, CDR1 is MDHEN and CDR2 is SYDVKM. CDR3 amino acids: CASRKPSGGGETQYF. The CDR3 nucleotides are TGTGCCAGCAGGAAACCGAGCGGGGGAGGAGAGACCCAGTACTTC.

This clonotype was seen repeatedly, ten times or more. This beta chain is a stray read from a library made for alpha chains; its abundance is not meaningful. The chain combines TRBV2 with TRBJ2-5; D possibly uses TRBD1 or TRBD2 (5 bases each). This CDR3 contains 13 residues. The V end was cut by 4 bases, the J end by 4 bases, with 10 bases between. CDR1 and CDR2 from the germline V gene are SNHLY and FYNNEI. The CDR3 protein is CASSASGRETQYF. Here the CDR3 DNA reads TGTGCCAGCAGTGCATCGGGACGAGAGACCCAGTACTTC.

Concerning this clonotype itself: Compared with germline, one end of the junction differs, possibly owing to a read error. A library made for alpha chains picked up this beta chain off target, so its size means little. The V call is TRBV10-3, the J call TRBJ1-5; D remains ambiguous. CDR1 is ENHRY and CDR2 is SYGVKD in the germline V gene. The length of the CDR3 is 13 residues. CDR3 DNA sequence: TGTGCCATCAGTGGTAGCAGCACTCAGCCCCAGCATTTT. It translates to CAISGSSTQPQHF.

This clonotype was picked up many times. A library prepared for alpha chains yielded this beta chain as an off-target read; its size is of little meaning. The V gene is TRBV10-3, the J gene TRBJ2-1, with D unresolved. Trimming cost V 3 bases and J 10 bases, with 7 bases left between them. The CDR3 runs to 11 residues. CDR1 is ENHRY, CDR2 SYGVKD, per germline. The CDR3 sequence: CAISEGPEQFF. The CDR3 DNA is TGTGCCATCAGTGAAGGACCAGAGCAGTTCTTC.

The sample holds a few counts of this clonotype. This beta chain was picked up by a library intended for alpha chains and is off target, so its count carries little meaning. V gene TRBV6-6 combines with J gene TRBJ1-2, with D possibly being TRBD1 (5 bases). V lost 0 bases and J lost 3, with 14 bases in between. The length of the CDR3 is 16 residues. Germline CDR1 reads MNHNY; CDR2 reads SVGAGI (reference sequence). CDR3 loop: CASSYSGWGTDYGYTF. The DNA of the CDR3 is TGTGCCAGCAGTTACTCGGGCTGGGGGACCGACTATGGCTACACCTTC.

This clonotype ranks as medium-sized. Because this beta chain is a stray read in a library intended to capture alpha chains, its abundance should not be given much weight. This chain joins TRBV29-1 and TRBJ2-2; no definite D call. V lost 1 base and J 4 bases, leaving 1 base between the germline ends. The CDR3 has 11 residues. The germline V gene encodes CDR1 SQVTM and CDR2 ANQGSEA. The CDR3: CSVEVTGELFF. The CDR3 DNA is TGCAGCGTTGAAGTCACCGGGGAGCTGTTTTTT.

There are many counts of this clonotype. This beta chain is a stray sequence in a library constructed for alpha chains; its clone size is not meaningful. The chain is built from TRBV9 and TRBJ2-3, with 10 bases identical to TRBD2. CDR3 length: 15 amino acids. Trimming removed 4 bases from V and 2 bases from J; junction bases left unmatched: 4. From germline, CDR1 is SGDLS and CDR2 YYNGEE. The CDR3 spells CASSTGLANTDTQYF. The CDR3 coding sequence is TGTGCCAGCAGCACGGGACTAGCGAACACAGATACGCAGTATTTT. Full variable domain (rest looked up from reference TRBV9 and TRBJ2-3): DSGVTQTPKHLITATGQRVTLRCSPRSGDLSVYWYQQSLDQGLQFLIQYYNGEERAKGNILERFSAQQFPDLHSELNLSSLELGDSALYFCASSTGLANTDTQYFGPGTRLTVL.

This clonotype was seen only a few times. The library was prepared for alpha chains; this beta chain is a stray read, so its frequency means little. This chain uses TRBV20-1 with TRBJ2-5; 8 positions match TRBD2. V lost 5 bases and J lost 2; bases outside the gene matches: 16. This CDR3 region has 17 residues. CDR1 and CDR2 from the germline V gene are DFQATT and SNEGSKA (reference sequence). Here the CDR3 DNA reads TGCAGTGCTGGGGGGGGGACTAGTGTCCTTAAGCAAGAGACCCAGTACTTC. It translates to CSAGGGTSVLKQETQYF.

This clonotype is medium-sized within its sample. This beta chain is a stray sequence in a library constructed for alpha chains; its clone size is not meaningful. The CDR3 DNA reads as TGTGCCAGCAGCCTGGACGTAATGAACACTGAAGCTTTCTTT. Translating gives CASSLDVMNTEAFF. This rearrangement joins TRBV9 to TRBJ1-1; D gene uncertain. The CDR3 contains 14 residues. CDR1 is SGDLS and CDR2 is YYNGEE in the germline V gene. V lost 4 bases to trimming and J lost 0 bases, with 10 bases between them.

In this sample, this clonotype turned up a few times. This beta chain slipped into a library made for alpha chains as a stray read, so its size is not meaningful. V gene TRBV20-1 combines with J gene TRBJ1-3; the D gene is possibly TRBD1 (6 bases). The CDR3 runs to 13 residues. V lost 3 bases, J lost 3 bases, and 9 bases lay in between. Germline V gene data show CDR1 as DFQATT and CDR2 as SNEGSKA (reference sequence). The CDR3 DNA reads as TGCAGTGCTAGTCAGGGGCTTGGAAACACCATATATTTT. Its translation is CSASQGLGNTIYF.

In this sample, this clonotype turned up a few times. A much larger clone differs by one base, so this may be a read error. This beta chain was picked up by a library intended for alpha chains and is off target, so its count carries little meaning. CDR3 loop: CANSPQSGGFPTGELFF. CDR3 DNA: TGTGCCAACAGCCCACAAAGCGGGGGGTTTCCCACCGGGGAGCTGTTTTTT. The V call is TRBV6-5, the J call TRBJ2-2, with 9 bases fitting TRBD2. V lost 10 bases, J lost 4 bases, and 16 bases stayed unmatched. The CDR3 runs to 17 residues. Germline CDR1 MNHEY, CDR2 SVGAGI.

This clonotype was seen many times. This beta chain slipped into a library made for alpha chains as a stray read, so its size is not meaningful. The genes are TRBV9 and TRBJ2-7, with D possibly being TRBD1 (5 bases). Per germline, CDR1 SGDLS and CDR2 YYNGEE. There are 14 residues in the CDR3. V was cut by 0 bases and J by 7 bases, with 14 bases left in between. The CDR3 loop is CASSVDVGPQEQYF. Here the CDR3 DNA reads TGTGCCAGCAGCGTAGATGTGGGGCCGCAAGAGCAGTACTTC.

This clonotype has ten or more counts. A library prepared for alpha chains yielded this beta chain as an off-target read; its size is of little meaning. The gene calls are TRBV15 and TRBJ2-1; 7 bases fit TRBD1. This CDR3 region has 14 residues. CDR1 and CDR2 (germline): LNHNV, YYDKDF (reference sequence). The V and J ends lost 8 bases and 0 bases, in that order; junction bases with no gene match: 4. In DNA form, the CDR3 reads TGTGCCACCCATAGGGACAGCTCCTACAATGAGCAGTTCTTC. Amino acid sequence: CATHRDSSYNEQFF.

This clonotype was counted at least ten times. This beta chain is a stray read from a library made for alpha chains; its abundance is not meaningful. This chain links TRBV12-3 or TRBV12-4 with TRBJ1-5; TRBD1 matches 8 bases. After removal of 3 bases from V and 3 bases from J, the junction contained 4 bases not matched to a gene. The CDR3 has 15 amino acids. CDR3 sequence: CASSFLTGDNQPQHF. DNA for the CDR3: TGTGCCAGCAGTTTTCTGACAGGGGACAATCAGCCCCAGCATTTT.